These 28 T cell receptor beta chains were sequenced from one sample in a study of neurological immune-mediated disorders. TCRdb ran MiXCR on the 5' RACE reads and lists one entry per CDR3 protein. The sample shows tens of thousands of distinct CDR3 sequences, 9% to 12% of them seen only once. Sequenced input: PBMCs. Receptor source: a man aged 35 to 55 in good health.

On this clonotype: This may stem from a read error, because a much larger clone lies one nucleotide away. The rearrangement uses TRBV27 and TRBJ2-1; 8 bases map to TRBD1. CDR3 length: 15 residues. In germline, CDR1 is MNHEY, CDR2 SMNVEV (reference sequence). This CDR3 reads CVSSAYRGLGDEQFF. Here the CDR3 DNA reads TGTGTCAGCAGTGCGTACAGGGGGTTAGGCGATGAGCAGTTCTTC.

This clonotype was counted ten times or more. This sequence joins TRBV12-3 or TRBV12-4 and TRBJ2-3; TRBD1 or TRBD2 may be the D gene (5 bases each). The CDR3 has 14 residues. V dropped 6 bases and J dropped 2 bases, with 12 bases sitting between them. CDR3 sequence: CASSKRGSTDTQYF. CDR3 sequence (DNA): TGTGCCAGCAGCAAGAGGGGTTCCACAGATACGCAGTATTTT.

Many counts were recorded for this clonotype. The chain uses TRBV12-3 or TRBV12-4 and TRBJ2-3, with D perhaps TRBD2 (5 bases). V was shortened by 4 bases and J by 4 bases, with 12 bases between the two germline ends. This CDR3 comprises 14 residues. For the CDR3, the DNA is TGTGCCAGCAGTTCCCTCTCCGGGGCAGATACGCAGTATTTT. Its translation is CASSSLSGADTQYF.

This clonotype showed up many times. The rearrangement uses TRBV18 and TRBJ2-7, with D tentatively TRBD1 or TRBD2 (5 bases each). Trimming removed 3 bases from V and 5 bases from J, with 11 bases in between. CDR1 is KGHSH and CDR2 is LQKENI in the germline V gene. The CDR3 is made up of 13 amino acids. CDR3 in DNA: TGTGCCAGCTCACCTGGGACCGAACACGAGCAGTACTTC. Translating gives CASSPGTEHEQYF. The whole variable domain, filled in from reference TRBV18 and TRBJ2-7, reads NAGVMQNPRHLVRRRGQEARLRCSPMKGHSHVYWYRQLPEEGLKFMVYLQKENIIDESGMPKERFSAEFPKEGPSILRIQQVVRGDSAAYFCASSPGTEHEQYFGPGTRLTVT.

This clonotype was recorded at least ten times. The chain employs TRBV10-3 and TRBJ2-1; D may be TRBD1 (6 bases). The length of the CDR3 is 11 residues. Trimming removed 2 bases at V and 10 bases at J, with 6 bases between. Germline lookup yields CDR1 ENHRY and CDR2 SYGVKD. CDR3: CAISEGQEQFF. The CDR3 bases are TGTGCCATCAGTGAGGGACAGGAGCAGTTCTTC.

The table lists this clonotype with many counts. The chain recombines TRBV7-2 with TRBJ1-1; tentatively, D is TRBD1 (6 bases). The CDR3 loop spans 14 amino acids. V lost 1 base to trimming and J lost 7 bases, with 13 bases between them. Germline CDR1 is SGHTA and CDR2 is FQGNSA. Written as DNA, the CDR3 is TGTGCCAGCAGCTTAGAGACAGGACTTATTGAAGCTTTCTTT. Translation: CASSLETGLIEAFF.

This clonotype was recorded at least ten times. The gene calls are TRBV20-1 and TRBJ2-7; 7 nucleotides align to TRBD1. This CDR3 comprises 16 residues. V was pared by 0 bases and J by 1 base, with 9 bases of the junction left unmatched. Germline V CDR1 and CDR2: DFQATT, SNEGSKA (reference sequence). This chain's CDR3 is CSARDSDRAISYEQYF. CDR3 DNA: TGCAGTGCTAGAGACTCCGACAGGGCAATTTCCTACGAGCAGTACTTC.

In the case of this clonotype: The germline gene is not matched at one end of the junction; a read error may be the cause. V is TRBV5-1 and J is TRBJ2-2, with 7 bases that match TRBD1. Germline-derived CDR1 and CDR2 are SGHRS and YFSETQ. The CDR3 sequence is 16 residues long. In DNA, the CDR3 is TGCGCCAGCAGCTTTCCCGGGACAGTGAACACTGGGGAGCTGTTTTTT. Translation: CASSFPGTVNTGELFF.

This clonotype has ten or more counts. This chain links TRBV14 with TRBJ2-3, with D unresolved. The V gene lost 3 bases and the J gene lost 8 bases, with 12 bases spanning the gap. The CDR3 extends over 13 amino acids. Germline V gene data show CDR1 as SGHDN and CDR2 as FVKESK. CDR3 coding DNA: TGTGCCAGCAGCCAGAGCCTCAAGGTTACGCAGTATTTT. It encodes CASSQSLKVTQYF. Full variable domain (rest looked up from reference TRBV14 and TRBJ2-3): EAGVTQFPSHSVIEKGQTVTLRCDPISGHDNLYWYRRVMGKEIKFLLHFVKESKQDESGMPNNRFLAERTGGTYSTLKVQPAELEDSGVYFCASSQSLKVTQYFGPGTRLTVL.

This clonotype was observed many times. This CDR3 is CASNIGEGAAEAFF. CDR3 nucleotides: TGTGCCAGCAACATAGGGGAGGGGGCTGCTGAAGCTTTCTTT. The rearrangement joins TRBV9 to TRBJ1-1; TRBD1 matches at 7 bases. The V gene's germline CDR1 is SGDLS and CDR2 YYNGEE. The CDR3 loop spans 14 amino acids. V lost 6 bases to trimming and J lost 6 bases; unmatched junction nucleotides: 11.

This clonotype was recorded at least ten times. V usage is TRBV28 and J usage is TRBJ2-1; tentatively, D is TRBD1 (5 bases). V gave up 3 bases and J gave up 0 bases, with 9 bases separating them. The germline gives CDR1 MDHEN, CDR2 SYDVKM. The CDR3 contains 15 residues. In nucleotides, the CDR3 is TGTGCCAGCAGTTTCCCAGGGAACTCCTACAATGAGCAGTTCTTC. As protein: CASSFPGNSYNEQFF.

This clonotype was seen a handful of times. The chain employs TRBV12-3 or TRBV12-4 and TRBJ2-1; 10 bases fit TRBD1. The CDR3 has 13 residues. V shed 10 bases and J 10 bases; nucleotides not matched to a gene: 10. This chain's CDR3 is CAITGTGEREQFF. The CDR3 DNA is TGTGCCATAACCGGGACAGGGGAAAGAGAGCAGTTCTTC.

Notes on this clonotype: This may be a read error: a much more frequent sequence differs by one nucleotide. The chain combines TRBV12-3 or TRBV12-4 with TRBJ2-5, with a weak D call TRBD1 (6 bases). The CDR3 loop spans 13 amino acids. V lost 9 bases, J lost 1 base, and 12 bases lay in between. The CDR3 protein is CARGRTAQETQYF. DNA for the CDR3: TGTGCCAGGGGACGGACAGCCCAAGAGACCCAGTACTTC.

This chain connects TRBV14 to TRBJ2-7; D gene ambiguous. Trimming left V 4 bases short and J 6 bases short, with 13 bases between. The CDR3 is made up of 13 amino acids. Germline V gene lookup returns CDR1 SGHDN and CDR2 FVKESK. This CDR3 is CASSLVTSSEQYF. As DNA, the CDR3 is TGTGCCAGCAGCCTAGTAACCTCTAGCGAGCAGTACTTC. Full variable domain (remainder filled in from reference TRBV14 and TRBJ2-7): EAGVTQFPSHSVIEKGQTVTLRCDPISGHDNLYWYRRVMGKEIKFLLHFVKESKQDESGMPNNRFLAERTGGTYSTLKVQPAELEDSGVYFCASSLVTSSEQYFGPGTRLTVT.

This sequence joins TRBV6-2 or TRBV6-3 and TRBJ2-5; D is ambiguous. CDR1 MNHEY and CDR2 SVGEGT come from the germline V gene. The CDR3 is made up of 14 amino acids. V dropped 6 bases and J dropped 3 bases, with 14 bases sitting between them. The CDR3 DNA is TGTGCCAGCAGCCCTTACCGGACGGAAGAGACCCAGTACTTC. It yields the protein CASSPYRTEETQYF.

Comment on this clonotype: A much bigger clone sits one base away, suggesting this may be a read error. This sequence joins TRBV7-9 and TRBJ1-1; tentative D call: TRBD1 (5 bases). The length of the CDR3 is 13 residues. Germline V gene data show CDR1 as SEHNR and CDR2 as FQNEAQ (reference sequence). The CDR3 is CASSPPGNTDAFF. DNA of the CDR3: TGTGCCAGCAGCCCCCCAGGGAACACTGACGCTTTCTTT.

This clonotype was picked up many times. The chain has TRBV5-5 and TRBJ2-1; either TRBD1 or TRBD2 may supply D (5 bases each). CDR1 SGHKS and CDR2 YYEKEE come from the germline V gene (reference sequence). CDR3 length: 16 residues. V gave up 3 bases and J gave up 8 bases, with 21 bases separating them. DNA for the CDR3: TGTGCCAGCAGCTCCGTGGGACGCCGTTTAATCCATGAGCAGTTCTTC. It specifies CASSSVGRRLIHEQFF.

This clonotype showed up many times. The chain is built from TRBV7-9 and TRBJ2-7; 9 bases agree with TRBD2. The CDR3 contains 16 residues. Trimming took 3 bases from V and 0 from J; bases not matched to a gene: 6. Germline loops: CDR1 SEHNR, CDR2 FQNEAQ (reference sequence). In DNA, the CDR3 is TGTGCCAGCAGCTTTCCGACTAGCGGAAACTCCTACGAGCAGTACTTC. As protein: CASSFPTSGNSYEQYF.

This clonotype showed up many times. The chain combines TRBV6-1 with TRBJ1-5; possible D gene TRBD1, 5 bases. CDR1 and CDR2 from the germline V gene are MNHNS and SASEGT. This CDR3 contains 17 residues. V lost 10 bases and J 0 bases, leaving 22 bases between the germline ends. For the CDR3, the DNA is TGTGCCAACAAAACAAGACAGACCCATATTAGCAATCAGCCCCAGCATTTT. As protein: CANKTRQTHISNQPQHF.

There are many counts of this clonotype. This sequence joins TRBV9 and TRBJ2-2; TRBD2 aligns across 9 bases. The germline V gene has CDR1 SGDLS and CDR2 YYNGEE. Trimming cost V 0 bases and J 5 bases; bases outside gene matches: 8. The CDR3 consists of 17 residues. The CDR3 sequence: CASSVEAGGPRTGELFF. DNA for the CDR3: TGTGCCAGCAGCGTAGAGGCGGGAGGGCCGAGGACCGGGGAGCTGTTTTTT.

This clonotype has at least ten counts. This chain uses TRBV12-3 or TRBV12-4 with TRBJ2-1; D is unclear. Trimming took 7 bases from V and 8 from J, leaving 18 bases between them. The CDR3 spans 14 residues. The CDR3 DNA reads TGTGCCAGCACCCCCGCGGCCCGAAAGGATGAGCAGTTCTTC. Translating it yields CASTPAARKDEQFF.

In its sample, this clonotype was seen many times. V and J are TRBV20-1 and TRBJ2-3; 8 bases fit TRBD2. J lost 6 bases, V lost 0 bases, and 8 bases had no gene match. Germline CDR1 DFQATT, CDR2 SNEGSKA (reference sequence). The CDR3 consists of 15 residues. In DNA form, the CDR3 reads TGCAGTGCTAGAGATTGGCGGGGGGTCTCTGATACGCAGTATTTT. Residues: CSARDWRGVSDTQYF.

V is TRBV29-1 and J is TRBJ1-2, with a tentative D call TRBD1 (5 bases). This CDR3 spans 14 amino acids. Trimming removed 5 bases from V and 4 bases from J, with 17 bases in between. Germline CDR1 SQVTM, CDR2 ANQGSEA. CDR3 sequence: CSVLHAGISYGYTF. CDR3 nucleotide sequence: TGCAGCGTTCTCCATGCAGGGATTAGCTATGGCTACACCTTC.

This clonotype was seen ten or more times. The chain uses TRBV29-1 and TRBJ2-2, with TRBD1 identical over 8 bases. The CDR3 extends over 15 amino acids. Trimming at V came to 7 bases and at J to 1 base, leaving 8 bases not matched to a gene. Germline CDR1 reads SQVTM; CDR2 reads ANQGSEA. The CDR3 region has the DNA TGCAGCGCTCGTCGGGGGACAGGGAACACCGGGGAGCTGTTTTTT. Protein: CSARRGTGNTGELFF.

This clonotype was found many times. The CDR3 protein is CASSPPGTGNTEAFF. CDR3 sequence (DNA): TGTGCCAGCAGCCCCCCAGGGACGGGGAACACTGAAGCTTTCTTT. The chain has TRBV5-5 and TRBJ1-1; tentatively, D is TRBD1 (5 bases). The CDR3 is made up of 15 amino acids. Germline V gene data show CDR1 as SGHKS and CDR2 as YYEKEE (reference sequence). The ends were cut back, 4 bases at V and 1 base at J, with 14 bases in the middle. The entire variable domain, with the rest obtained from reference TRBV5-5 and TRBJ1-1, is as follows: DAGVTQSPTHLIKTRGQQVTLRCSPISGHKSVSWYQQVLGQGPQFIFQYYEKEERGRGNFPDRFSARQFPNYSSELNVNALLLGDSALYLCASSPPGTGNTEAFFGQGTRLTVV.

There are many counts of this clonotype. This chain joins TRBV7-8 and TRBJ2-7, with D perhaps TRBD1 (6 bases). The CDR3 covers 13 residues. V was shortened by 3 bases and J by 4 bases, with 10 bases between the two germline ends. Per germline, CDR1 SGHVS and CDR2 FQNEAQ. The CDR3 reads CASSFLRGYEQYF. The CDR3 coding sequence is TGTGCCAGCAGCTTCCTCAGGGGTTACGAGCAGTACTTC.

This clonotype was found many times. The genes are TRBV5-1 and TRBJ2-7, with TRBD2 identical over 7 bases. The trim removed 4 bases at V and 2 bases at J, leaving 6 bases unmatched. The CDR3 runs 14 residues. Germline CDR1 is SGHRS and CDR2 is YFSETQ. The CDR3, as DNA: TGCGCCAGCAGCCCGCCCCTAGCGGCCTACGAGCAGTACTTC. Translation: CASSPPLAAYEQYF. The full variable domain, with the rest looked up from reference TRBV5-1 and TRBJ2-7, is KAGVTQTPRYLIKTRGQQVTLSCSPISGHRSVSWYQQTPGQGLQFLFEYFSETQRNKGNFPGRFSGRQFSNSRSEMNVSTLELGDSALYLCASSPPLAAYEQYFGPGTRLTVT.

In this sample, this clonotype turned up many times. This chain uses TRBV5-1 with TRBJ1-1; no clear D. V lost 0 bases to trimming and J lost 5 bases, with 8 bases between them. Germline CDR1 and CDR2: SGHRS and YFSETQ. This CDR3 comprises 13 residues. The CDR3 reads CASSLDSSTEAFF. The CDR3 nucleotides read TGCGCCAGCAGCTTGGACAGTAGTACTGAAGCTTTCTTT.